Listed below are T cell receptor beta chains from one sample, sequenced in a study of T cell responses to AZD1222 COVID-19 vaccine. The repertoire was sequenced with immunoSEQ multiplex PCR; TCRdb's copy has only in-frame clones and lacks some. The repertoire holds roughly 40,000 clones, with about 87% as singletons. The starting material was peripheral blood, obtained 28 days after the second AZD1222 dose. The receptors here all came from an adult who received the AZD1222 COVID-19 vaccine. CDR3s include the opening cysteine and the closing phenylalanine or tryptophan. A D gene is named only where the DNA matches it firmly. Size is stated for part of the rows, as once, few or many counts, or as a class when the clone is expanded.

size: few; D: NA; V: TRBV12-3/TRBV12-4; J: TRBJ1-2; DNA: TGTGCCAGCACCGCAGAGGGTTATGGCTACACCTTC; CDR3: CASTAEGYGYTF
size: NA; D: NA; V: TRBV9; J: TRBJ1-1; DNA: TGTGCCAGCAGCCCCCCGGACAGACCAAATGAAGCTTTCTTT; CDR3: CASSPPDRPNEAFF
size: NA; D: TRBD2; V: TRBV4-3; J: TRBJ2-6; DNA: TGCGCCAGCAGCCCCACTAGCGGCTCTGGGGCCAACGTCCTGACTTTC; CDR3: CASSPTSGSGANVLTF
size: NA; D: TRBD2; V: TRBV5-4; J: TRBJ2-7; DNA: TGTGCCAGCAGCTTGTCCGGGACTACCGAGGGCGAGCAGTACTTC; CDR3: CASSLSGTTEGEQYF
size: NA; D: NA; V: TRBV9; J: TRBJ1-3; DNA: TGTGCCAGCAGCGTAGCTAGTCAAGGCGGGAGCACCATATATTTT; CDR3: CASSVASQGGSTIYF
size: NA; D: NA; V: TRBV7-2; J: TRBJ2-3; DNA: TGTGCCAGCAGCTTAGCGGGGGCTTCGAGACTCACAGATACGCAGTATTTT; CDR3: CASSLAGASRLTDTQYF
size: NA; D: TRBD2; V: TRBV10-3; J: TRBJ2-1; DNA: TGTGCCATCAGGAAGACTAGCGGGAGAGGGAGTGAGCAGTTCTTC; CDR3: CAIRKTSGRGSEQFF
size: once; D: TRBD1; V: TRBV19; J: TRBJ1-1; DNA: TGTGCCAGTAGCCCCGGCGGGACAGGGGGCGCGAGGGTTCTGGACACTGAAGCTTTCTTT; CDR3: CASSPGGTGGARVLDTEAFF
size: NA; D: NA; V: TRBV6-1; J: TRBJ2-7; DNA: TGTGCCAGCAGTGATCGTAGGACAGCAATCTACGAGCAGTACTTC; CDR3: CASSDRRTAIYEQYF
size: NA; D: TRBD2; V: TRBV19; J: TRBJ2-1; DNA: TGTGCCAGTAGTACCTCCGGGACTAGCGCCTACAATGAGCAGTTCTTC; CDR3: CASSTSGTSAYNEQFF
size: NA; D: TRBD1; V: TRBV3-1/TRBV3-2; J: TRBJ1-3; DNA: TGTGCCAGCAGCCCTATGACAGGGCTCTCTGGAAACACCATATATTTT; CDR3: CASSPMTGLSGNTIYF
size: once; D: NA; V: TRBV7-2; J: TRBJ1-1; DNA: TGTGCCAGCAGCCCAAGTCAAGGCGCTGAAGCTTTCTTT; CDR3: CASSPSQGAEAFF
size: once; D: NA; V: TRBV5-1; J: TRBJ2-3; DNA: TGCGCCAGCAGCGCAGGTCGTGGGGGTAACACAGATACGCAGTATTTT; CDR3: CASSAGRGGNTDTQYF
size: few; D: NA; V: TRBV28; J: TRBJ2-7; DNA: TGTGCCAGCAGTTTAGAGAGCTACGAGCAGTACTTC; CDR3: CASSLESYEQYF
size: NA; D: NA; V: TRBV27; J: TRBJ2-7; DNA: TGTGCCAGCAGTTCCGAGACGGAGCAGTACTTC; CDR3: CASSSETEQYF
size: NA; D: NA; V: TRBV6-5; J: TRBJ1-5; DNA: TGTGCCAGCAGTTTTCGAGGAGATCAGCCCCAGCATTTT; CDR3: CASSFRGDQPQHF
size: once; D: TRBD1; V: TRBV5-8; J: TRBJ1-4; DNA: TGTGCCAGCAGCCCCGGGACAGGAGGGGAAAAACTGTTTTTT; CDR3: CASSPGTGGEKLFF
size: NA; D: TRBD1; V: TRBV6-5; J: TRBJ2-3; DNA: TGTGCCAGCGGGTCAAGGGACAGGGGCAGAGATACGCAGTATTTT; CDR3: CASGSRDRGRDTQYF
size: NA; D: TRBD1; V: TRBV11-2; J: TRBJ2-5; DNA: TGTGCCAGCAGCGGGGACAGGGGGGCCCAGTACTTC; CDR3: CASSGDRGAQYF
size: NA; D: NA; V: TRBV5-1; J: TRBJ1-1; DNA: TGCGCCAGCAGCTGGGACACCCGTTACAACACTGAAGCTTTCTTT; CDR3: CASSWDTRYNTEAFF
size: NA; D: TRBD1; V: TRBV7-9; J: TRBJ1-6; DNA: TGTGCCAGCAGCCAACAGGGGGGACAGCTCACTTCACCCCTCCACTTT; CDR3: CASSQQGGQLTSPLHF
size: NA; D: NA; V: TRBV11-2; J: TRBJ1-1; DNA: TGTGCCAGCAGCTTAAACAGGGCGATGAACACTGAAGCTTTCTTT; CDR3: CASSLNRAMNTEAFF
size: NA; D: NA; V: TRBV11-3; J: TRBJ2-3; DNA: TGTGCCAGCAGCTTAGACATGACTAGGGCGCAGTATTTT; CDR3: CASSLDMTRAQYF
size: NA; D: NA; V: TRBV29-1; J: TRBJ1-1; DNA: TGCAGCGCCTGGACCCAGAACACTGAAGCTTTCTTT; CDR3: CSAWTQNTEAFF
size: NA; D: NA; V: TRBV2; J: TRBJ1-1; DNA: TGTGCCAGCAGGGACGGGGTGGGAGGCACTGAAGCTTTCTTT; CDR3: CASRDGVGGTEAFF
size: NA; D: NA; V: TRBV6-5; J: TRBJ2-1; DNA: TGTGCCAGCAGTCCGTCGTACGGGGGAAGGGAGCAGTTCTTC; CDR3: CASSPSYGGREQFF
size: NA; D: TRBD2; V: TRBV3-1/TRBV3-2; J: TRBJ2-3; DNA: TGTGCCAGCAGCCCCTTGGGCGGGGGGACAGATACGCAGTATTTT; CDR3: CASSPLGGGTDTQYF
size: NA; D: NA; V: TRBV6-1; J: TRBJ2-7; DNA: TGTGCCAGCAGTGAACAGGGCCCGGCGAGCGAGCAGTACTTC; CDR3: CASSEQGPASEQYF
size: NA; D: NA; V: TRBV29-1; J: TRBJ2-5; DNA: TGCAGCGTTAAGACTGGAGAGACCCAGTACTTC; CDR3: CSVKTGETQYF
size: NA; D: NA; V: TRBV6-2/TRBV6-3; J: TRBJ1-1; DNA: TGTGCCAGCAGTTACGTTTCGGCCAACACTGAAGCTTTCTTT; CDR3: CASSYVSANTEAFF
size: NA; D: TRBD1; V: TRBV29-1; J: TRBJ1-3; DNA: TGCAGCGTTGGGCAGGGGGGGGGAAACACCATATATTTT; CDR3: CSVGQGGGNTIYF
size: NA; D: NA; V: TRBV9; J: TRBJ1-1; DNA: TGTGCCAGCAGCGTACTTACCGGGGCCACTGAAGCTTTCTTT; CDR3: CASSVLTGATEAFF
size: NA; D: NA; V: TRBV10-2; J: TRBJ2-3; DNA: TGCGCCAGCAGTGTAAGCCAGGTCACAGATACGCAGTATTTT; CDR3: CASSVSQVTDTQYF
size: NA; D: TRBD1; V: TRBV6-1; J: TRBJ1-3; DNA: TGTGCCAGCAGAGAAACATACAGGGGCGATAGAGGAAACACCATATATTTT; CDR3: CASRETYRGDRGNTIYF
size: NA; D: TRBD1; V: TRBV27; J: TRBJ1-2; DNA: TGTGCCAGCAGACGGGACAGGGGCGGCTACACCTTC; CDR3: CASRRDRGGYTF
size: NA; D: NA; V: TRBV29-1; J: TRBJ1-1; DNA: TGCAGCGGTGGGGAGGGGATGGGGACTGAAGCTTTCTTT; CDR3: CSGGEGMGTEAFF